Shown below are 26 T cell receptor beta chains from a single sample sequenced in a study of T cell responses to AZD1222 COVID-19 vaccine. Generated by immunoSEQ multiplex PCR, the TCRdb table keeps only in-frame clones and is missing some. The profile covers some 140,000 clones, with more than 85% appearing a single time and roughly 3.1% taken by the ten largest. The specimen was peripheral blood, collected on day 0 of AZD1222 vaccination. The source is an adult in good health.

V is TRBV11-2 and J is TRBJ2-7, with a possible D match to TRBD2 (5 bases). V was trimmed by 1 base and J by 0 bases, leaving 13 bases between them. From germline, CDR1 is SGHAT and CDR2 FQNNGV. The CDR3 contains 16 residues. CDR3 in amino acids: CASSLVVTKGSYEQYF. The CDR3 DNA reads TGTGCCAGCAGCTTAGTCGTGACTAAGGGCTCCTACGAGCAGTACTTC.

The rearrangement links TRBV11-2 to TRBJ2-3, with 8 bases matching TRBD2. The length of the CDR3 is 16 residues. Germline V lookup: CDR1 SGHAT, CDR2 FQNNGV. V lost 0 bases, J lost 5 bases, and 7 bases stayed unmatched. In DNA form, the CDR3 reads TGTGCCAGCAGCTTAGACGGGAGGGCCGGGGTAGATACGCAGTATTTT. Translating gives CASSLDGRAGVDTQYF.

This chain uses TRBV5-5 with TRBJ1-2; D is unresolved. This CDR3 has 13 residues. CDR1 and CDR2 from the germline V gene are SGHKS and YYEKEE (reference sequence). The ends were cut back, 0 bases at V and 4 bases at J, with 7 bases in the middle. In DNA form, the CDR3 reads TGTGCCAGCAGCTTGGTCCAGACCTATGGCTACACCTTC. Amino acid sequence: CASSLVQTYGYTF.

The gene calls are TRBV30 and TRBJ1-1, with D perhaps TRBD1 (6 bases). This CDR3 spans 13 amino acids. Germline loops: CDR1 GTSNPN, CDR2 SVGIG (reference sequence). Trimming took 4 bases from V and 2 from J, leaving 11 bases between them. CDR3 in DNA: TGTGCCTGGACGGACAGAGTCAACACTGAAGCTTTCTTT. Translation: CAWTDRVNTEAFF.

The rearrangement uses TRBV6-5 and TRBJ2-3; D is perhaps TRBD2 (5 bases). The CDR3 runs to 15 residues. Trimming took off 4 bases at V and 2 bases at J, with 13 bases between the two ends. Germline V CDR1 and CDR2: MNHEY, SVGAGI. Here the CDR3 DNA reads TGTGCCAGCAGTTTAGCGTCAGCGGCCACAGATACGCAGTATTTT. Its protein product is CASSLASAATDTQYF.

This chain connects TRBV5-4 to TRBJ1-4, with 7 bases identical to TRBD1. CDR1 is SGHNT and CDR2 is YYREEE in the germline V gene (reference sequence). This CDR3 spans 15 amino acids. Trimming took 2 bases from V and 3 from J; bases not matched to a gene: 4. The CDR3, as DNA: TGTGCCAGCAGCTTAAACAGGGGTTCTAATGAAAAACTGTTTTTT. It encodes CASSLNRGSNEKLFF.

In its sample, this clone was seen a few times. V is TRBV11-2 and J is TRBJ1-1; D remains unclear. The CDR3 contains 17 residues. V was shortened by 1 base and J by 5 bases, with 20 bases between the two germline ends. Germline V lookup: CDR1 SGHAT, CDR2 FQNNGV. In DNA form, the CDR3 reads TGTGCCAGCAGCTTAGCACAGTTCGGGAAGTCCTCGACTGAAGCTTTCTTT. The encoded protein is CASSLAQFGKSSTEAFF.

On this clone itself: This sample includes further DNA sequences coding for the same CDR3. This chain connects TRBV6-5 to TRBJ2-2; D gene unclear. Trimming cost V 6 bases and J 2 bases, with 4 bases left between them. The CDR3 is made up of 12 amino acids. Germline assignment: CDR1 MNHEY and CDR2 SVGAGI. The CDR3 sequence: CASSSNTGELFF. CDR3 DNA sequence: TGTGCCAGCAGCTCTAACACCGGGGAGCTGTTTTTT.

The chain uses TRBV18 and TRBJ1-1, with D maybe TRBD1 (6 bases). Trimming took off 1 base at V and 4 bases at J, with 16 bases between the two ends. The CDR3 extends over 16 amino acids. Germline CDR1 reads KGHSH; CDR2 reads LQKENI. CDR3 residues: CASSPQAGEWGTEAFF. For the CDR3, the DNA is TGTGCCAGCTCACCACAGGCAGGGGAGTGGGGCACTGAAGCTTTCTTT. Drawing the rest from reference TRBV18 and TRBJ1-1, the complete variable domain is NAGVMQNPRHLVRRRGQEARLRCSPMKGHSHVYWYRQLPEEGLKFMVYLQKENIIDESGMPKERFSAEFPKEGPSILRIQQVVRGDSAAYFCASSPQAGEWGTEAFFGQGTRLTVV.

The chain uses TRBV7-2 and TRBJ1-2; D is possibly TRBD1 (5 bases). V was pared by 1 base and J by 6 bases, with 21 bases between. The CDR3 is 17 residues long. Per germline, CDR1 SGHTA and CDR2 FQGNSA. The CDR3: CASSLDYAGGSTHGYTF. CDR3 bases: TGTGCCAGCAGCTTAGATTACGCGGGGGGGTCTACCCATGGCTACACCTTC.

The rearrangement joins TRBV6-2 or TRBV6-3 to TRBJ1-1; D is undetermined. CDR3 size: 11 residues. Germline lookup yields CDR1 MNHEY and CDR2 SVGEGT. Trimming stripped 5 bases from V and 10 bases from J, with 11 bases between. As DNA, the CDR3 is TGTGCCAGCAGTGATGGGTTCTCAGCTTTCTTT. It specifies CASSDGFSAFF.

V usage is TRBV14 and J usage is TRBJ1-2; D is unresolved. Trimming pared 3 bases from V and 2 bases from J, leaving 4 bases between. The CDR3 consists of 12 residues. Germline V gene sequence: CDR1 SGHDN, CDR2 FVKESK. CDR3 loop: CASSQYNYGYTF. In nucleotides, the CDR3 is TGTGCCAGCAGCCAGTACAACTATGGCTACACCTTC. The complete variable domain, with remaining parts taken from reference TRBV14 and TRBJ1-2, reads EAGVTQFPSHSVIEKGQTVTLRCDPISGHDNLYWYRRVMGKEIKFLLHFVKESKQDESGMPNNRFLAERTGGTYSTLKVQPAELEDSGVYFCASSQYNYGYTFGSGTRLTVV.

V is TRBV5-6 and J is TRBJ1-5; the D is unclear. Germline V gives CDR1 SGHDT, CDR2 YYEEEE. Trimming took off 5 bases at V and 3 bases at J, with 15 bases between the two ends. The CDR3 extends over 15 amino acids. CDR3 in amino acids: CASSTIKMNNQPQHF. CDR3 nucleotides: TGTGCCAGCAGTACCATCAAAATGAACAATCAGCCCCAGCATTTT.

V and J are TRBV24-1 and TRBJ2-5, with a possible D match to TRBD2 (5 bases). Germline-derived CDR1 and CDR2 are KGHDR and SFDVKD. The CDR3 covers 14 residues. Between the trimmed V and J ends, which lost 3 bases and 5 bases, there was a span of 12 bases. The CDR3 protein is CATSDARGLETQYF. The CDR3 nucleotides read TGTGCCACCAGTGATGCCCGCGGGCTCGAGACCCAGTACTTC.

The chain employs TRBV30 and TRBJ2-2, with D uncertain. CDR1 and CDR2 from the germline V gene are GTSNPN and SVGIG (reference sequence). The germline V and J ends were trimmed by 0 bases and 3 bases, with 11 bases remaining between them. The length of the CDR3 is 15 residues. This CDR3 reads CAWSVRMKYTGELFF. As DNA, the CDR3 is TGTGCCTGGAGTGTACGTATGAAGTACACCGGGGAGCTGTTTTTT.

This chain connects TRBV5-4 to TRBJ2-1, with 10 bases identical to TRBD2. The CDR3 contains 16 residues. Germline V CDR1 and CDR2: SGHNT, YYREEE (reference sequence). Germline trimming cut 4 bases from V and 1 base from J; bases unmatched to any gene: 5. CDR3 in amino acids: CASSTSGAESYNEQFF. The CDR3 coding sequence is TGTGCCAGCAGCACTAGCGGGGCCGAGTCCTACAATGAGCAGTTCTTC.

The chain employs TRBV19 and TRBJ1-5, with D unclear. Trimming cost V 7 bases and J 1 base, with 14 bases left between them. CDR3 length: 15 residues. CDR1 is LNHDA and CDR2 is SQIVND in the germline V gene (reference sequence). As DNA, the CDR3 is TGTGCCAGTACCCCTACCCTAGACAGCAATCAGCCCCAGCATTTT. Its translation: CASTPTLDSNQPQHF. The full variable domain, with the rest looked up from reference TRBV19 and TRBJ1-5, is DGGITQSPKYLFRKEGQNVTLSCEQNLNHDAMYWYRQDPGQGLRLIYYSQIVNDFQKGDIAEGYSVSREKKESFPLTVTSAQKNPTAFYLCASTPTLDSNQPQHFGDGTRLSIL.

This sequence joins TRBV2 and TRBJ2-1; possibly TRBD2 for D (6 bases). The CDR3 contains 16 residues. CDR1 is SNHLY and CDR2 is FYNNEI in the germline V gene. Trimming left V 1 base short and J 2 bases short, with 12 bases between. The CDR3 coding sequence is TGTGCCAGCAGTGAAGAGTTTGCGGGAACCTACAATGAGCAGTTCTTC. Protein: CASSEEFAGTYNEQFF.

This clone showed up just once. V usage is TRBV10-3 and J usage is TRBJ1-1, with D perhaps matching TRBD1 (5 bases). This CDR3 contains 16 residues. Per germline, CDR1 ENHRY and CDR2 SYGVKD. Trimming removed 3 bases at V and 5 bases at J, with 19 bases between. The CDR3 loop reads CAISDVIVGAPTEAFF. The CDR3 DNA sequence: TGTGCCATCAGTGACGTAATTGTTGGGGCCCCAACTGAAGCTTTCTTT.

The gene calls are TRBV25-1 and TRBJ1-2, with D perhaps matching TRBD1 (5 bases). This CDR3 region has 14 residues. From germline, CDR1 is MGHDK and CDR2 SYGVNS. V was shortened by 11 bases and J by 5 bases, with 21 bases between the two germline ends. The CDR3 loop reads CADPQGRPFYGYTF. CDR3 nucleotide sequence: TGTGCCGATCCTCAGGGAAGGCCCTTTTATGGCTACACCTTC.

The CDR3 loop is CASSAPGEETQYF. The CDR3 nucleotides are TGTGCCAGCAGTGCCCCCGGGGAAGAGACCCAGTACTTC. The chain is built from TRBV28 and TRBJ2-5; D possibly corresponds to TRBD2 (5 bases). V was trimmed by 5 bases and J by 3 bases, leaving 10 bases between them. The CDR3 loop spans 13 amino acids. Germline values: CDR1 MDHEN, CDR2 SYDVKM.

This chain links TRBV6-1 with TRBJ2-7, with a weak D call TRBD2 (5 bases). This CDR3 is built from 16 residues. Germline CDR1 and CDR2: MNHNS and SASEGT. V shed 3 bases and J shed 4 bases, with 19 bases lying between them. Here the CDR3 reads CASSDPSLGPIYEQYF. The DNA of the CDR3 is TGTGCCAGCAGTGACCCCTCACTAGGGCCAATTTACGAGCAGTACTTC.

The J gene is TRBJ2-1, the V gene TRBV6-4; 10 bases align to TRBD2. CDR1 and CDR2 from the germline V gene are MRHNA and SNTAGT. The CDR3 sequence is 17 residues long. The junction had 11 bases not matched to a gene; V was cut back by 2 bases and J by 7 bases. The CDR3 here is CASSDPPLAGAGNEQFF. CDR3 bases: TGTGCCAGCAGTGACCCACCGCTAGCGGGGGCTGGGAATGAGCAGTTCTTC.

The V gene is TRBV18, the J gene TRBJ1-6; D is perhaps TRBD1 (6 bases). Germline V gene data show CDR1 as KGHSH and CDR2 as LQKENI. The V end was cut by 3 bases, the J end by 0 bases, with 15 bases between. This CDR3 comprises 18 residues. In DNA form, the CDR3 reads TGTGCCAGCTCACCGCAGGGGACCGACCGCTCCTATAATTCACCCCTCCACTTT. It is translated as CASSPQGTDRSYNSPLHF.

CDR3 coding DNA: TGTGCCAGCCTTTGGTCAGGGGCAAGGTACGAGCAGTACTTC. Protein: CASLWSGARYEQYF. The chain links TRBV19 to TRBJ2-7; possibly TRBD1 for D (6 bases). The CDR3 length is 14 residues. Germline values: CDR1 LNHDA, CDR2 SQIVND (reference sequence). Deletions cut 9 bases from V and 4 bases from J, with 19 bases between. The entire variable domain, with the rest obtained from reference TRBV19 and TRBJ2-7, is as follows: DGGITQSPKYLFRKEGQNVTLSCEQNLNHDAMYWYRQDPGQGLRLIYYSQIVNDFQKGDIAEGYSVSREKKESFPLTVTSAQKNPTAFYLCASLWSGARYEQYFGPGTRLTVT.

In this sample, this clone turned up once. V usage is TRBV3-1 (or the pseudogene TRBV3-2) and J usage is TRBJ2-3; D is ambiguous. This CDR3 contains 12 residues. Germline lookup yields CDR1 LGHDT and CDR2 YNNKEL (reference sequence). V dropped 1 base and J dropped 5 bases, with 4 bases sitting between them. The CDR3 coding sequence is TGTGCCAGCAGCCAAGTGGTAGATACGCAGTATTTT. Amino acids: CASSQVVDTQYF.